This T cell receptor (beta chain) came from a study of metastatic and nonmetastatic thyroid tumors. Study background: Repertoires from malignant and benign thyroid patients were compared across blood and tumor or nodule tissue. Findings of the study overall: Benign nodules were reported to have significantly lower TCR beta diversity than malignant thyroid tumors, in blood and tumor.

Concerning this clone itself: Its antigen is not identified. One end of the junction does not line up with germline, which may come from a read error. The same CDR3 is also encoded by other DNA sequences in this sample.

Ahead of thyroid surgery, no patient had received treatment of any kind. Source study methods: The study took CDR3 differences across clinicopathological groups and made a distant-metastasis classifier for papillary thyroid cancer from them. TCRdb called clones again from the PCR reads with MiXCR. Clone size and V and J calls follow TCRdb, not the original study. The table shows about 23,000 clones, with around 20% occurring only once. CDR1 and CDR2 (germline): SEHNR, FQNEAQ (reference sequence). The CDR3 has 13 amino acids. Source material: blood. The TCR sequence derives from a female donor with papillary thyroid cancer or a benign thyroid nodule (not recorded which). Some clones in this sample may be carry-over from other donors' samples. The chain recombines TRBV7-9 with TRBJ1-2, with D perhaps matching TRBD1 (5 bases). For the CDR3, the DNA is TGTGCCAGCAGCTCTGGACACCTATATGACTACACCTTC. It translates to CASSSGHLYDYTF.